The entry below gives a single T cell receptor (beta chain) sequence along with its context. The CDR3 contains 15 residues. The germline gives CDR1 MGHRA, CDR2 YSYEKL. Trimming took 2 bases from V and 4 from J; bases not matched to a gene: 4. This sample was included in a study of T cell changes during pregnancy in multiple sclerosis. Only in-frame clones appear in the TCRdb table, and some are missing; sequencing was by immunoSEQ multiplex PCR. The table has just over 80,000 clones, around 96% seen once. This specimen was peripheral blood, taken in the second trimester of pregnancy. The receptor was derived from a female donor with multiple sclerosis, enrolled in a pregnancy study. The chain joins TRBV4-1 to TRBJ2-7; 11 positions match TRBD2. The CDR3 region has the DNA TGCGCCAGCAGCCAACCGGGACTAGCGGATTACGAGCAGTACTTC. As protein: CASSQPGLADYEQYF.